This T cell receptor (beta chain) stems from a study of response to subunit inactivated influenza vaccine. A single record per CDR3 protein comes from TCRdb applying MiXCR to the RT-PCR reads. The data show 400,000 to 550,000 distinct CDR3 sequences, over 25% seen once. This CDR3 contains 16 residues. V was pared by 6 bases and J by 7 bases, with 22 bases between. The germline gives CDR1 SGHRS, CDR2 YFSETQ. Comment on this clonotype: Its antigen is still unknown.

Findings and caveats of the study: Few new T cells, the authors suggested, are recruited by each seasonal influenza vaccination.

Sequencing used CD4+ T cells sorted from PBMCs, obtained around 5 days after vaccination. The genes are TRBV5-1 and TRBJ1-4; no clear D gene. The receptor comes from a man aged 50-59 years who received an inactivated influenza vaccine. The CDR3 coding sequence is TGCGCCAGCACCTCCGACGGAGTAATCTCGGCTGAAAAACTGTTTTTT. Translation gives CASTSDGVISAEKLFF.